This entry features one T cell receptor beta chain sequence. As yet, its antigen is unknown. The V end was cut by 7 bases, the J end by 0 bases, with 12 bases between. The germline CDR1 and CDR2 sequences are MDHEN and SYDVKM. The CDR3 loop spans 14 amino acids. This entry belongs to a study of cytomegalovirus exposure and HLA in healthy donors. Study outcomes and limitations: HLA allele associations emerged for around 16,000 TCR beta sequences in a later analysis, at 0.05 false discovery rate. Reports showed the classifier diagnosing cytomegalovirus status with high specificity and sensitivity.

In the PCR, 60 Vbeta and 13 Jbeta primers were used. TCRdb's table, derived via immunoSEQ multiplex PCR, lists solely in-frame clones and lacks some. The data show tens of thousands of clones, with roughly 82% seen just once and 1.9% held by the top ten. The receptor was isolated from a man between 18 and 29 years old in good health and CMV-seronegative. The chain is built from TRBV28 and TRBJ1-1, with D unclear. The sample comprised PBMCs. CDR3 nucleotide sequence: TGTGCCAGCACACTCGAGCTGTTGAACACTGAAGCTTTCTTT. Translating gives CASTLELLNTEAFF.